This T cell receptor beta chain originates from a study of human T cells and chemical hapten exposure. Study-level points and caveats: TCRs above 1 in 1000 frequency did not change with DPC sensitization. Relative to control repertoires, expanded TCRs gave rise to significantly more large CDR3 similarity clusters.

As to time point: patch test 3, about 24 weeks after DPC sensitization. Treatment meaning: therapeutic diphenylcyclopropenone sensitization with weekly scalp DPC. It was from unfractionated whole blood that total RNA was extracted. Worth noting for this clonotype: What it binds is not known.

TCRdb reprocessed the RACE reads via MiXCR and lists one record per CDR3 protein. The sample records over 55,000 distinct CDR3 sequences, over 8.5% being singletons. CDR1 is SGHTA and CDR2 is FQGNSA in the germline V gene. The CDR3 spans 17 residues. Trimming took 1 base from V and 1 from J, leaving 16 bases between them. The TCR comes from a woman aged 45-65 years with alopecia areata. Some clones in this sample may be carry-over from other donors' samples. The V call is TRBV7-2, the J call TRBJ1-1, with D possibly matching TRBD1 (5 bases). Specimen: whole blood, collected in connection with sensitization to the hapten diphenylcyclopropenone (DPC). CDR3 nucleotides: TGTGCCAGCAGCTTAGTAGTACTGAGGGGACCGAACACTGAAGCTTTCTTT. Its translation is CASSLVVLRGPNTEAFF.